The entry below gives a single TCR beta chain sequence along with its context. Antigen unknown. These data belong to a study of T-cell memory formation after mild COVID-19. Broader study findings: Clones that shrank (day 15 to 85) were balanced CD4/CD8, whereas later expanders leaned CD4+.

Each CDR3 protein gets one entry after TCRdb re-called the 5' RACE reads with MiXCR. The table records roughly 600,000 distinct CDR3 sequences, roughly 18% of them present only once. The sample consisted of PBMCs or a T cell subset sorted from them (not recorded which). The origin of this receptor is an adult woman who had mild COVID-19 (a few samples of this study predate the infection). Cell type and time point are not known.

CDR3 DNA: TGTGCCAGCAGTGATAGGACAGGAGAAGAGACCCAGTACTTC. This translates into CASSDRTGEETQYF. The chain couples TRBV2 to TRBJ2-5, with 7 positions matching TRBD1. CDR3 length: 14 residues. Trimming took 3 bases from V and 3 from J; bases not matched to a gene: 4. Germline V gives CDR1 SNHLY, CDR2 FYNNEI.